A single sample is the source of the 14 T cell receptor beta chains below, sequenced in a study of molecular identifiers for immune sequencing clone quantification. TCRdb reprocessed the PCR reads with MiXCR, giving one entry per CDR3 protein. This table has tens of thousands of distinct CDR3 sequences, around a fifth appearing once. The sample comprised naive CD8+ T cells from blood, with Jurkat cell RNA spiked in. Subset given: FACS-sorted CD8+CD4-CCR7+CD45RA+ naive T cells. These receptors all stem from a human donor in good health. Some libraries in this study had Jurkat cell RNA spiked in.

V is TRBV12-3 or TRBV12-4 and J is TRBJ2-7, with no clear D. V was cut by 4 bases and J by 2 bases, with 6 bases left in between. The CDR3 has 12 amino acids. The CDR3 nucleotides read TGTGCCAGCAGTTACACCACCTACGAGCAGTACTTC. Amino acids: CASSYTTYEQYF.

As regards this clonotype: A much larger clone differs from this one at a single base, so this may be a read error. The CDR3 does not end in the conserved phenylalanine or tryptophan, so this is likely a read error. The gene calls are TRBV5-1 and TRBJ2-7; D is tentatively TRBD1 or TRBD2 (6 bases each). The length of the CDR3 is 13 residues. Trimming left V 2 bases short and J 5 bases short, with 11 bases between. Germline assignment: CDR1 SGHRS and CDR2 YFSETQ. DNA of the CDR3: TGCGCCAGCAGCTTTATTGGGGGGCACGAGCAGTACTCC. Translation gives CASSFIGGHEQYS.

Ten or more counts support this clonotype. The chain recombines TRBV12-3 or TRBV12-4 with TRBJ2-2, with 9 bases aligning to TRBD2. V was pared by 4 bases and J by 0 bases, with 6 bases of the junction left unmatched. The CDR3 length is 17 residues. The CDR3, as DNA: TGTGCCAGCAGTTCACCTACTAGCGGGTCGAACACCGGGGAGCTGTTTTTT. It specifies CASSSPTSGSNTGELFF.

This clonotype was seen repeatedly, ten times or more. V gene TRBV11-3 combines with J gene TRBJ2-2; D is possibly TRBD2 (5 bases). The CDR3 is 17 amino acids. Germline V gives CDR1 SGHNT, CDR2 YENEEA. V dropped 0 bases and J dropped 2 bases, with 13 bases sitting between them. The CDR3 loop reads CASSLDRSRANTGELFF. The CDR3 DNA reads as TGTGCCAGCAGCTTAGATCGGTCGCGGGCTAACACCGGGGAGCTGTTTTTT.

In this sample, this clonotype turned up a few times. The chain recombines TRBV5-1 with TRBJ2-7; the D call may be TRBD1 or TRBD2 (5 bases each). The germline CDR1 and CDR2 sequences are SGHRS and YFSETQ. V lost 4 bases and J lost 4, with 9 bases in between. The CDR3 has 12 amino acids. The CDR3: CASSGEGYEQYF. In DNA, the CDR3 is TGCGCCAGCAGCGGAGAGGGGTACGAGCAGTACTTC.

This clonotype was found a few times. The chain joins TRBV12-3 or TRBV12-4 to TRBJ2-6; no clear D gene. CDR3 size: 11 residues. Trimming took off 8 bases at V and 4 bases at J, with 3 bases between the two ends. CDR3 sequence: CASGGANVLTF. The DNA for the CDR3 is TGTGCCAGCGGGGGGGCCAACGTCCTGACTTTC.

This clonotype has a count of ten or more. The J gene is TRBJ2-3, the V gene TRBV24-1; D is undetermined. Between the trimmed V and J ends, which lost 2 bases and 0 bases, there was a span of 8 bases. Germline CDR1 is KGHDR and CDR2 is SFDVKD. CDR3 size: 15 residues. The CDR3 protein is CATSDYAASTDTQYF. The CDR3 DNA sequence: TGTGCCACCAGTGATTACGCAGCTAGCACAGATACGCAGTATTTT.

This rearrangement joins TRBV13 to TRBJ2-1; no clear D gene. Germline loops: CDR1 PRHDT, CDR2 FYEKMQ (reference sequence). The CDR3 covers 15 residues. V was cut by 2 bases and J by 0 bases, with 8 bases left in between. For the CDR3, the DNA is TGTGCCAGCAGCTTAAGGTATAGCTCCTACAATGAGCAGTTCTTC. This sequence encodes CASSLRYSSYNEQFF. The whole variable domain, filled in from reference TRBV13 and TRBJ2-1, reads AAGVIQSPRHLIKEKRETATLKCYPIPRHDTVYWYQQGPGQDPQFLISFYEKMQSDKGSIPDRFSAQQFSDYHSELNMSSLELGDSALYFCASSLRYSSYNEQFFGPGTRLTVL.

This clonotype was detected many times. CDR3 coding DNA: TGTGCCAGCAGCTCACCTAGACAGGAGCAGTACTTC. Amino acid sequence: CASSSPRQEQYF. The chain carries TRBV7-9 and TRBJ2-7; D is perhaps TRBD1 (5 bases). CDR1 and CDR2 (germline): SEHNR, FQNEAQ (reference sequence). The V end was cut by 4 bases, the J end by 7 bases, with 11 bases between. CDR3 length: 12 residues.

This clonotype was counted ten times or more. J is TRBJ2-2 and V is TRBV29-1, with a tentative D call TRBD1 (5 bases). V was clipped by 6 bases and J by 5 bases, with 10 bases between them. Per the germline V gene, CDR1 is SQVTM and CDR2 is ANQGSEA. CDR3 length: 12 amino acids. The CDR3 reads CSVIRGTGELFF. DNA for the CDR3: TGCAGCGTCATAAGGGGAACCGGGGAGCTGTTTTTT.

This clonotype was counted once. Its ends do not fully match the called genes, so a read error is possible. The chain combines TRBV7-9 with TRBJ2-3; 16 nucleotides align to TRBD2. This CDR3 is built from 17 residues. Germline lookup yields CDR1 SEHNR and CDR2 FQNEAQ (reference sequence). In DNA, the CDR3 is TGTGCCAGCAGGGGACTAGCGGGAGGGGCTAGCACAGATACGCAGTTTTTT. Its protein product is CASRGLAGGASTDTQFF.

At least ten counts were recorded for this clonotype. CDR3 residues: CASSLGLNTEAFF. The CDR3 nucleotides are TGTGCCAGCAGCTTAGGCCTTAACACTGAAGCTTTCTTT. The rearrangement joins TRBV13 to TRBJ1-1; no clear D. Germline CDR1 reads PRHDT; CDR2 reads FYEKMQ (reference sequence). The germline V and J ends were trimmed by 0 bases and 2 bases, with 4 bases remaining between them. This CDR3 contains 13 residues.

This clonotype has a count of ten or more. The chain links TRBV20-1 to TRBJ2-3; D is undetermined. The CDR3 runs 14 residues. V was trimmed by 6 bases and J by 4 bases, leaving 17 bases between them. Germline loops: CDR1 DFQATT, CDR2 SNEGSKA (reference sequence). In DNA, the CDR3 is TGCAGTGCGTCCCGGGTGCCCGTAGCAGATACGCAGTATTTT. Translation gives CSASRVPVADTQYF.

This clonotype was counted only a few times. The chain has TRBV28 and TRBJ2-3; D is possibly TRBD1 (6 bases). The V gene lost 5 bases and the J gene lost 2 bases, with 11 bases spanning the gap. The CDR3 loop spans 14 amino acids. CDR1 is MDHEN and CDR2 is SYDVKM in the germline V gene. The CDR3 DNA reads as TGTGCCAGCAGTCGCGGACAGTTCACAGATACGCAGTATTTT. Amino acid sequence: CASSRGQFTDTQYF. The variable domain in full, completed from reference TRBV28 and TRBJ2-3, reads DVKVTQSSRYLVKRTGEKVFLECVQDMDHENMFWYRQDPGLGLRLIYFSYDVKMKEKGDIPEGYSVSREKKERFSLILESASTNQTSMYLCASSRGQFTDTQYFGPGTRLTVL.